The T cell receptor (beta chain) described here comes from a study of OX40 agonist ivuxolimab in advanced cancers. Looking at the study overall: Earlier anti-PD-1, anti-PD-L1 or anti-CTLA-4 therapy was permitted; around 40% had received some. Study results and caveats: The study found that CD8+ T cells averaged more expanded clones than CD4+.

As for this clone: The target antigen is unknown.

Measured with immunoSEQ multiplex PCR; TCRdb has only the in-frame clones, and not every one. The repertoire holds tens of thousands of clones, with 87% as singletons. Germline V gene lookup returns CDR1 WNHNN and CDR2 SYGVQD (reference sequence). Trimming stripped 4 bases from V and 5 bases from J, with 11 bases between. The CDR3 is made up of 14 amino acids. Here the sequenced sample was CD4+ or CD8+ T cells sorted from blood, taken in a trial of the OX40 agonist ivuxolimab. The receptor was isolated from an adult with an advanced solid tumor such as melanoma, head and neck, liver or kidney cancer. The chain has TRBV10-1 and TRBJ2-2, with TRBD2 as a possible D gene (6 bases). This CDR3 reads CASSAAGPTGELFF. The CDR3 bases are TGCGCCAGCAGTGCCGCGGGGCCTACCGGGGAGCTGTTTTTT.